A selection of T cell receptor beta chains follows, all from one sample in a study of T cell repertoires in cytomegalovirus infection. No antigens are known for them. One entry per CDR3 protein results from TCRdb running MiXCR on the reads. The sample shows approximately 270,000 distinct CDR3 sequences, about 20% of them seen only once. Sequences were derived from cultured PBMCs, sampled from culture after CMV antigen stimulation. The receptors derive from a human donor in good health (CMV status not recorded). Some clones in this sample may be carry-over from other donors' samples. CDR3s include the opening cysteine and the closing phenylalanine or tryptophan. The D gene is left open where the match is weak. Not every row has a clone size; where given, it reads once, few, many or a size class.

D gene,V gene,J gene,clone size,CDR3 protein,CDR3 DNA
.,TRBV24-1,TRBJ2-2,.,CATSDRTIPTGELFF,TGTGCCACCAGTGATCGGACGATCCCCACCGGGGAGCTGTTTTTT
.,TRBV19,TRBJ1-1,.,CASSNEGPPFESFF,TGTGCCAGTAGTAACGAGGGGCCCCCATTCGAGAGTTTCTTT
TRBD2,TRBV6-2/TRBV6-3,TRBJ2-1,.,CASSFLAGADEQFF,TGTGCCAGCAGTTTCCTAGCGGGAGCCGATGAGCAGTTCTTC
TRBD2,TRBV11-2,TRBJ2-7,.,CASSLFGTSGYEQYF,TGTGCCAGCAGCTTATTCGGGACTAGCGGTTACGAGCAGTACTTC
TRBD2,TRBV2,TRBJ2-5,.,CASSAGLAAGAQYF,TGTGCCAGCAGCGCCGGACTAGCGGCGGGGGCCCAGTACTTC
TRBD2,TRBV19,TRBJ2-1,few,CASSELAGFDNEQFF,TGTGCCAGTAGTGAACTAGCGGGTTTCGACAATGAGCAGTTCTTC
.,TRBV6-1,TRBJ1-5,few,CASSARGRNQPQHF,TGTGCCAGCAGTGCTCGGGGGCGCAATCAGCCCCAGCATTTT
TRBD1,TRBV6-1,TRBJ1-2,few,CASSPGQGRYTF,TGTGCCAGCAGTCCCGGACAGGGCCGCTACACCTTC
.,TRBV7-2,TRBJ1-5,many,CASSAEVSVPQHF,TGTGCCAGCAGCGCAGAGGTATCGGTGCCCCAGCATTTT
TRBD1,TRBV10-3,TRBJ1-2,.,CATRQGGLTGYTF,TGTGCCACCCGACAGGGGGGGTTAACTGGCTACACCTTC
TRBD2,TRBV9,TRBJ2-3,.,CASSVGKGGRTDTQYF,TGTGCCAGCAGCGTAGGCAAGGGAGGGCGCACAGATACGCAGTATTTT
.,TRBV28,TRBJ2-5,.,CASSLGGNQETQYF,TGTGCCAGCAGTTTAGGGGGGAACCAAGAGACCCAGTACTTC
.,TRBV10-3,TRBJ1-3,.,CAIMDISGNTIYF,TGTGCCATCATGGATATCTCTGGAAACACCATATATTTT
TRBD1,TRBV12-3/TRBV12-4,TRBJ1-5,few,CASSSRDREQPQHF,TGTGCCAGCAGTTCGCGGGACAGGGAACAGCCCCAGCATTTT
.,TRBV6-1,TRBJ1-5,few,CASSEVQGSNQPQHF,TGTGCCAGCAGTGAAGTGCAGGGAAGTAATCAGCCCCAGCATTTT
.,TRBV7-3,TRBJ2-3,many,CASSVYSTDTQYF,TGTGCCAGCAGCGTCTATAGCACAGATACGCAGTATTTT
TRBD1,TRBV7-8,TRBJ1-3,many,CASSSTGGAGNGNTIYF,TGTGCCAGCAGCTCAACAGGGGGCGCGGGGAATGGAAACACCATATATTTT
TRBD2,TRBV7-2,TRBJ2-1,many,CASSLRIERELNEQFF,TGTGCCAGCAGCTTGCGAATCGAGCGGGAGTTAAATGAGCAGTTCTTC
.,TRBV7-9,TRBJ2-3,many,CASSLAVGLTGADTQYF,TGTGCCAGCAGCTTAGCCGTCGGATTGACGGGAGCAGATACGCAGTATTTT
.,TRBV7-9,TRBJ2-4,few,CASSGVRGGSKNIQYF,TGTGCCAGCAGCGGTGTCAGGGGGGGCTCCAAAAACATTCAGTACTTC
TRBD2,TRBV19,TRBJ2-7,few,CASSADPSGGFYEQYF,TGTGCCAGTAGTGCGGACCCTAGCGGTGGATTCTACGAGCAGTACTTC
TRBD2,TRBV7-2,TRBJ2-5,.,CASSLDPAGGETQYF,TGTGCCAGCAGCTTAGACCCAGCGGGAGGGGAGACCCAGTACTTC